This TCR beta chain was profiled in a study of blood T cell repertoires in COVID-19. Study-level background: Samples of COVID-19 (acute and convalescent) were obtained from the United States, Italy and Spain. Sample material is recorded as cDNA or gDNA derived from T cells, B-cell-depleted T cells, or PBMCs.

As originally analysed: Amplification of reference gene primers provided the estimated nucleated cell counts. The repertoire was sequenced with immunoSEQ multiplex PCR; TCRdb's copy has only in-frame clones and lacks some. That table furnishes V, J and clone size, whereas the DNA furnished D and trimming. The top ten clones hold 5.5% of a sample with around 32,000 clones, 80% to 90% of them seen once. CDR1 is MNHEY and CDR2 is SVGAGI in the germline V gene. V lost 2 bases and J 1 base, leaving 7 bases between the germline ends. The CDR3 extends over 14 amino acids. The sample comprised peripheral blood. The chain combines TRBV6-5 with TRBJ2-3, with D possibly TRBD1 on 5 matching bases. The receptor's source is a woman older than 75 with active or convalescent COVID-19. CDR3 in amino acids: CASSYGAGTDTQYF. CDR3 DNA: TGTGCCAGCAGTTACGGGGCTGGCACAGATACGCAGTATTTT.